This T cell receptor (beta chain) originates from a study of blood T cell repertoires in COVID-19. Assay: immunoSEQ multiplex PCR; the TCRdb copy retains only in-frame clones and omits some. The sample has approximately 390,000 clones, roughly 90% seen once. This CDR3 comprises 15 residues. This receptor was obtained from a woman aged 35 to 49 with acute COVID-19. Sequenced input: PBMCs or T cells enriched from blood (not recorded which). The chain employs TRBV21-1 and TRBJ1-1; the table calls TRBD1, which could not be checked here. TRBV21-1 constitutes a pseudogene. CDR3 nucleotides: TGTGCCAGCAGATTCCCCTTCAGGGGGGTTACTGAAGCTTTCTTT. Its translation: CASRFPFRGVTEAFF.